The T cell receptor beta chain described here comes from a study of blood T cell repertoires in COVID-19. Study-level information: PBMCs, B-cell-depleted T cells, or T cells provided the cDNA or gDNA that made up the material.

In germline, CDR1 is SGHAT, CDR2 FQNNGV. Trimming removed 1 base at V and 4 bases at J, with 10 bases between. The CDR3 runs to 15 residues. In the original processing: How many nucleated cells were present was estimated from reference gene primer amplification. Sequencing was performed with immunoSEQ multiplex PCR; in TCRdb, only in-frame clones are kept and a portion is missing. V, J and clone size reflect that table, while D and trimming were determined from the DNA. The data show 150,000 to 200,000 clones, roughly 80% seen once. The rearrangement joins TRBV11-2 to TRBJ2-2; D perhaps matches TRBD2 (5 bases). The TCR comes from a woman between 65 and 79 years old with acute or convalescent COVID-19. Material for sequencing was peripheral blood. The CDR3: CASSLALGSTGELFF. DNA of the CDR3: TGTGCCAGCAGCTTAGCTCTGGGGAGCACCGGGGAGCTGTTTTTT. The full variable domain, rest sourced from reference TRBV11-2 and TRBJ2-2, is EAGVAQSPRYKIIEKRQSVAFWCNPISGHATLYWYQQILGQGPKLLIQFQNNGVVDDSQLPKDRFSAERLKGVDSTLKIQPAKLEDSAVYLCASSLALGSTGELFFGEGSRLTVL.